This T cell receptor (beta chain) was obtained from a study of response to subunit inactivated influenza vaccine. Study-level results: Authors suggested each seasonal flu vaccination may recruit only limited numbers of new T cells.

Comments on this clonotype: Its antigen is not known.

The CDR3 is made up of 15 amino acids. Germline CDR1 and CDR2: SGDLS and YYNGEE. Trimming shortened V by 4 bases and J by 0 bases, and 10 bases separated the two germline ends. MiXCR was run by TCRdb on the RT-PCR reads, yielding one entry per CDR3 protein. Of a few hundred thousand distinct CDR3 sequences listed, approximately 20% are singletons. The sample in question was PBMCs from blood, obtained less than 22 months after vaccination. The clonotype originates from a man between 50 and 69 years old who received an inactivated influenza vaccine. The chain joins TRBV9 to TRBJ2-2; TRBD1 might be the D (6 bases). This CDR3 is CASSSRGSNTGELFF. For the CDR3, the DNA is TGTGCCAGCAGCTCCAGGGGCTCGAACACCGGGGAGCTGTTTTTT.